Listed below are T cell receptor beta chains from one sample, sequenced in a study of PD-L1 blockade in urothelial cancer. Repertoires were generated with immunoSEQ multiplex PCR, while TCRdb's copy carries only in-frame clones and drops some. The sample includes tens of thousands of clones, over 60% of them seen just once. The sequences come from PBMCs, collected around atezolizumab (anti-PD-L1) treatment. Receptors were obtained from a man aged 65-85 years with urothelial cancer. Each CDR3 is given with its conserved first and last residue. Fields, in order: D gene, V gene, clone size, J gene, CDR3 protein, CDR3 DNA. A D gene is named only where the DNA matches it firmly. Part of the rows lack a size; the others show once, few, many or a class for expanded clones.

>TRBD2|TRBV28|few|TRBJ2-3
CASSGTSGRAVGTDTQYF
TGTGCCAGCAGTGGGACTAGCGGGAGGGCCGTGGGCACAGATACGCAGTATTTT
>.|TRBV7-9|.|TRBJ2-5
CASSLAGAEETQYF
TGTGCCAGCAGCCTAGCAGGGGCCGAAGAGACCCAGTACTTC
>TRBD2|TRBV9|.|TRBJ2-1
CASSVVAGGNNEQFF
TGTGCCAGCAGCGTAGTTGCGGGAGGGAACAATGAGCAGTTCTTC
>TRBD1|TRBV27|.|TRBJ1-2
CASSLRPDRVLSGYTF
TGTGCCAGCAGCCTTCGCCCCGACAGGGTATTATCTGGCTACACCTTC
>.|TRBV7-9|few|TRBJ2-4
CASSPDGGKNIQYF
TGTGCCAGCAGCCCCGACGGGGGCAAAAACATTCAGTACTTC
>TRBD2|TRBV9|.|TRBJ2-1
CASSSQGLAGGYNEQFF
TGTGCCAGCAGCTCACAGGGACTAGCGGGAGGGTACAATGAGCAGTTCTTC
>TRBD1|TRBV5-4|.|TRBJ1-2
CASSTTGGMGYGYTF
TGTGCCAGCAGCACGACAGGGGGCATGGGCTATGGCTACACCTTC
>TRBD2|TRBV6-6|.|TRBJ2-7
CASSSRSSGSSYEQYF
TGTGCCAGCAGTTCCCGGAGTAGCGGGAGCTCCTACGAGCAGTACTTC
>.|TRBV6-1|.|TRBJ2-2
CATTRVSGELFF
TGTGCCACCACTAGGGTCTCCGGGGAGCTGTTTTTT
>.|TRBV21-1|.|TRBJ2-6
CASSKEVLAGSGANVLTF
TGTGCCAGCAGCAAAGAAGTACTAGCGGGGTCTGGGGCCAACGTCCTGACTTTC
>.|TRBV6-5|.|TRBJ2-3
CASSVADTQYF
TGTGCCAGCAGCGTCGCAGATACGCAGTATTTT
>TRBD1|TRBV28|few|TRBJ1-4
CASSLGTGEGEKLFF
TGTGCCAGCAGTTTAGGGACAGGGGAGGGGGAAAAACTGTTTTTT
>TRBD2|TRBV6-4|.|TRBJ2-2
CASPETLYSGRARDTGELFF
TGTGCCAGCCCTGAGACCCTCTATAGCGGGAGGGCCAGGGACACCGGGGAGCTGTTTTTT
>TRBD1|TRBV6-1|once|TRBJ1-4
CASSRTGTEKLFF
TGTGCCAGCAGTAGGACAGGAACTGAAAAACTGTTTTTT
>TRBD1|TRBV7-8|once|TRBJ2-5
CASSLALLGRTGRETQYF
TGTGCCAGCAGCTTAGCCCTTCTCGGCCGGACAGGGCGGGAGACCCAGTACTTC
>TRBD1|TRBV5-1|.|TRBJ2-5
CASGTGGGETQYF
TGCGCCAGCGGGACAGGGGGCGGAGAGACCCAGTACTTC
>TRBD2|TRBV5-4|.|TRBJ2-7
CASSLGLAGHSYEQYF
TGTGCCAGCAGCTTGGGGCTAGCGGGACACTCCTACGAGCAGTACTTC
>.|TRBV11-2|.|TRBJ2-7
CASSLEWGQSYEQYF
TGTGCCAGCAGCTTAGAGTGGGGACAATCCTACGAGCAGTACTTC
>TRBD1|TRBV5-4|.|TRBJ1-6
CASSLDIGQGVTF
TGTGCCAGCAGCTTGGACATTGGACAGGGGGTTACATTT
>.|TRBV7-2|.|TRBJ2-7
CASSLSYEQYF
TGTGCCAGCAGCTTGAGCTACGAGCAGTACTTC
>.|TRBV6-5|.|TRBJ1-1
CASSATGTRAEAFF
TGTGCCAGCAGTGCGACGGGGACTAGGGCTGAAGCTTTCTTT
>TRBD2|TRBV7-9|.|TRBJ2-2
CASSAQGLAGSNTGELFF
TGTGCCAGCAGCGCCCAGGGACTAGCGGGCTCGAACACCGGGGAGCTGTTTTTT
>.|TRBV1|.|TRBJ2-2
CTSSQPSLDEHRGAVF
TGCACCAGCAGCCAGCCGTCCTTGGACGAACACCGGGGAGCTGTTTTT
>.|TRBV5-1|few|TRBJ2-2
CASSLAAYDHTGTKNTGELFF
TGCGCCAGCAGCTTGGCCGCTTATGATCATACCGGGACAAAGAACACCGGGGAGCTGTTTTTT
>TRBD2|TRBV9|.|TRBJ2-3
CASSLRLATSTDTQYF
TGTGCCAGCAGCCTCCGACTAGCGACTAGCACAGATACGCAGTATTTT
>TRBD1|TRBV19|.|TRBJ2-6
CASSIGTGGANVLTF
TGTGCCAGTAGTATAGGGACAGGGGGAGCCAACGTCCTGACTTTC
>TRBD1|TRBV11-3|.|TRBJ2-7
CASSSLTGGSEQYF
TGTGCCAGCAGCTCGTTAACAGGGGGCTCCGAGCAGTACTTC
>TRBD1|TRBV6-5|.|TRBJ1-5
CASSSAGGQPQHF
TGTGCCAGCAGTTCGGCAGGGGGGCAGCCCCAGCATTTT
>.|TRBV10-2|.|TRBJ1-1
CASSGAGTTRNTEAFF
TGCGCCAGCAGTGGGGCTGGGACAACGAGGAACACTGAAGCTTTCTTT